This record covers a single TCR beta chain. The antigen is undetermined. This specimen belongs to a study of T cell responses to AZD1222 COVID-19 vaccine. Notes on the study in general: The study reported that nearly half of spike-specific TCRs target unmutated variant regions.

TCRdb's copy holds only in-frame clones and misses some; the assay was immunoSEQ multiplex PCR. Among about 140,000 clones, around 93% were seen once, and the ten largest hold 3% to 4.5%. The TCR originated in an adult who received the AZD1222 COVID-19 vaccine. The sequencing here drew on peripheral blood, taken 28 days after the second AZD1222 dose.

The DNA of the CDR3 is TGTGCCAGCGCGAACGGGATCAATCAGCCCCAGCATTTT. Its translation is CASANGINQPQHF. This chain uses TRBV6-5 with TRBJ1-5; D is undetermined. The CDR3 contains 13 residues. Trimming removed 8 bases at V and 3 bases at J, with 11 bases between. Germline CDR1 and CDR2: MNHEY and SVGAGI.